The 26 T cell receptor beta chains below all came from one sample that was sequenced in a study of blood T cell repertoires in COVID-19. Only in-frame clones appear in the TCRdb table, and some are missing; sequencing was by immunoSEQ multiplex PCR. The sample consists of about 180,000 clones, about 86% of them appearing once. Sequenced material: peripheral blood. These receptors were obtained from an older man with active or convalescent COVID-19.

The gene calls are TRBV7-2 and TRBJ1-2; D is unresolved. Germline V gene data show CDR1 as SGHTA and CDR2 as FQGNSA. This CDR3 has 13 residues. V was clipped by 1 base and J by 3 bases, with 6 bases between them. The CDR3 is CASSLEQDYGYTF. CDR3 nucleotide sequence: TGTGCCAGCAGCTTAGAGCAGGACTATGGCTACACCTTC.

The rearrangement joins TRBV5-1 to TRBJ1-1; 10 bases are shared with TRBD1. The CDR3 contains 16 residues. The germline V gene encodes CDR1 SGHRS and CDR2 YFSETQ. With 4 bases clipped from V and 4 bases from J, the junction kept 10 bases outside the gene matches. The CDR3 DNA reads as TGCGCCAGCAGCCTTTCAGGGACAGGGGTCTCCACTGAAGCTTTCTTT. Translated, it gives CASSLSGTGVSTEAFF.

V is TRBV7-6 and J is TRBJ2-3, with a tentative D call TRBD1 (6 bases). Germline V gene sequence: CDR1 SGHVS, CDR2 FNYEAQ. The CDR3 is made up of 15 amino acids. V lost 5 bases and J lost 1, with 13 bases in between. CDR3 loop: CASSAQQGGTDTQYF. In nucleotides, the CDR3 is TGTGCCAGCAGCGCCCAACAGGGCGGCACAGATACGCAGTATTTT.

This clone was picked up a small number of times. This sequence joins TRBV4-3 and TRBJ1-5; a weak D match, TRBD1 (6 bases). Germline values: CDR1 LGHNA, CDR2 YSLEER. CDR3 size: 13 residues. V was trimmed by 4 bases and J by 7 bases, leaving 11 bases between them. The CDR3, as DNA: TGCGCCAGCAGCCGGACAGTTCTACAGCCCCAGCATTTT. This translates into CASSRTVLQPQHF.

The chain uses TRBV4-1 and TRBJ1-5, with TRBD1 identical over 10 bases. Per germline, CDR1 MGHRA and CDR2 YSYEKL. This CDR3 spans 15 amino acids. V shed 0 bases, J shed 6 bases, and the junction held 2 bases outside the gene matches. CDR3 DNA: TGCGCCAGCAGCCAAGAGACAGGGGGCTTTCAGCCCCAGCATTTT. This encodes CASSQETGGFQPQHF.

The rearrangement links TRBV7-2 to TRBJ2-4, with D perhaps TRBD1 (5 bases). Trimming removed 2 bases from V and 3 bases from J, with 8 bases in between. This CDR3 is 14 amino acids long. Germline V CDR1 and CDR2: SGHTA, FQGNSA. The CDR3 coding sequence is TGTGCCAGCAGCTTACAGGGTGACAAAAACATTCAGTACTTC. This codes for CASSLQGDKNIQYF.

The chain uses TRBV27 and TRBJ2-7; the D gene is possibly TRBD2 (6 bases). This CDR3 has 17 residues. CDR1 and CDR2 from the germline V gene are MNHEY and SMNVEV (reference sequence). The germline V and J ends were trimmed by 2 bases and 2 bases, with 19 bases remaining between them. CDR3 sequence: CASSLVGFRRGPYEQYF. Here the CDR3 DNA reads TGTGCCAGCAGTTTAGTCGGTTTCCGGCGGGGCCCCTACGAGCAGTACTTC.

V and J are TRBV24-1 and TRBJ1-5; unclear D gene. Trimming left V 7 bases short and J 4 bases short, with 7 bases between. The CDR3 is made up of 12 amino acids. Per germline, CDR1 KGHDR and CDR2 SFDVKD. The chain's CDR3 is CATSYGNQPQHF. The CDR3 DNA is TGTGCCACCAGCTACGGGAATCAGCCCCAGCATTTT.

This chain links TRBV9 with TRBJ2-5; TRBD1 agrees at 7 bases. The V segment lost 5 bases and the J segment 4 bases; nucleotides outside the gene matches: 14. Per germline, CDR1 SGDLS and CDR2 YYNGEE. The CDR3 is 16 residues long. As DNA, the CDR3 is TGTGCCAGCAGTTTAAGTTTCTCAGGGGGAAGAGAGACCCAGTACTTC. This translates into CASSLSFSGGRETQYF.

The rearrangement links TRBV7-2 to TRBJ1-6; D unclear. The CDR3 sequence is 13 residues long. Trimming stripped 4 bases from V and 10 bases from J, with 11 bases between. The germline CDR1 and CDR2 sequences are SGHTA and FQGNSA. The CDR3: CASSSEYQSPLHF. Here the CDR3 DNA reads TGTGCCAGCAGCTCAGAATACCAATCACCCCTCCACTTT.

This clone was seen once. The chain uses TRBV30 and TRBJ1-6; D unresolved. The V end lost 5 bases, the J end lost 0 bases, and 20 bases lay between the germline ends. The CDR3 length is 18 residues. Germline CDR1 and CDR2: GTSNPN and SVGIG (reference sequence). The CDR3 loop is CAWSEGAITSSYNSPLHF. DNA of the CDR3: TGTGCCTGGTCGGAGGGCGCTATTACGAGCTCCTATAATTCACCCCTCCACTTT.

The chain carries TRBV11-3 and TRBJ2-3, with 7 nucleotides matching TRBD1. Trimming took 4 bases from V and 5 from J; bases not matched to a gene: 6. The length of the CDR3 is 14 residues. CDR1 SGHNT and CDR2 YENEEA come from the germline V gene. The CDR3 here is CASSSGTDIDTQYF. CDR3 bases: TGTGCCAGCAGCTCCGGGACAGATATAGATACGCAGTATTTT. Using reference TRBV11-3 and TRBJ2-3 for the parts outside the CDR3, the full variable domain is EAGVVQSPRYKIIEKKQPVAFWCNPISGHNTLYWYLQNLGQGPELLIRYENEEAVDDSQLPKDRFSAERLKGVDSTLKIQPAELGDSAVYLCASSSGTDIDTQYFGPGTRLTVL.

In the case of this clone: The same CDR3 arises from other DNA sequences in this sample as well. This rearrangement joins TRBV27 to TRBJ2-1, with 11 bases aligning to TRBD2. Germline lookup yields CDR1 MNHEY and CDR2 SMNVEV (reference sequence). The CDR3 contains 16 residues. V gave up 4 bases and J gave up 0 bases; unmatched junction bases: 2. CDR3 loop: CASSSLAGGSYNEQFF. The CDR3 DNA reads TGTGCCAGCAGTTCCCTAGCGGGAGGCTCCTACAATGAGCAGTTCTTC.

The chain joins TRBV7-2 to TRBJ1-5, with a weak D call TRBD1 (5 bases). The germline gives CDR1 SGHTA, CDR2 FQGNSA. This CDR3 has 15 residues. The ends were cut back, 7 bases at V and 1 base at J, with 14 bases in the middle. CDR3: CASKPRGYSNQPQHF. The CDR3 bases are TGTGCCAGCAAACCTCGGGGGTACAGCAATCAGCCCCAGCATTTT. Full variable domain (missing parts from reference TRBV7-2 and TRBJ1-5): GAGVSQSPSNKVTEKGKDVELRCDPISGHTALYWYRQSLGQGLEFLIYFQGNSAPDKSGLPSDRFSAERTGGSVSTLTIQRTQQEDSAVYLCASKPRGYSNQPQHFGDGTRLSIL.

CDR3 DNA: TGTGCCAGCAGTTTAAAAGCGGGAGGGCCGTCGGAGCAGTTCTTC. This translates into CASSLKAGGPSEQFF. V and J are TRBV27 and TRBJ2-1; TRBD2 matches at 10 bases. After removal of 2 bases from V and 10 bases from J, the junction contained 8 bases not matched to a gene. The germline gives CDR1 MNHEY, CDR2 SMNVEV (reference sequence). The CDR3 length is 15 residues.

The J gene is TRBJ1-2, the V gene TRBV9; 7 bases line up with TRBD1. CDR1 is SGDLS and CDR2 is YYNGEE in the germline V gene. Trimming at V came to 0 bases and at J to 7 bases, leaving 6 bases not matched to a gene. This CDR3 contains 14 residues. This CDR3 reads CASSVGRGPSGYTF. The CDR3 nucleotides read TGTGCCAGCAGCGTAGGGAGGGGGCCTAGTGGCTACACCTTC.

The chain links TRBV28 to TRBJ1-2, with 9 bases identical to TRBD1. This CDR3 region has 16 residues. The V gene's germline CDR1 is MDHEN and CDR2 SYDVKM. After removal of 10 bases from V and 1 base from J, the junction contained 13 bases not matched to a gene. CDR3 amino acids: CATLPGQGRVNYGYTF. CDR3 DNA: TGTGCCACCCTCCCGGGACAGGGAAGGGTTAACTATGGCTACACCTTC.

The chain combines TRBV12-5 with TRBJ1-2; D perhaps matches TRBD1 (5 bases). The ends were cut back, 6 bases at V and 6 bases at J, with 11 bases in the middle. Germline CDR1 is LGHNT and CDR2 is FRNRAP. This CDR3 comprises 12 residues. CDR3 protein: CASGLNRNGYTF. In DNA form, the CDR3 reads TGTGCTAGTGGGCTAAACAGGAATGGCTACACCTTC.

The gene calls are TRBV5-1 and TRBJ1-1, with D unresolved. Germline CDR1 SGHRS, CDR2 YFSETQ. The CDR3 is 13 residues long. The V gene lost 0 bases and the J gene lost 3 bases, with 6 bases spanning the gap. For the CDR3, the DNA is TGCGCCAGCAGCTTGGGTGAGGACACTGAAGCTTTCTTT. Protein sequence: CASSLGEDTEAFF.

As to this clone: Other nucleotide sequences in the sample specify the same CDR3. The chain joins TRBV19 to TRBJ1-2; D is perhaps TRBD1 (6 bases). V lost 8 bases to trimming and J lost 2 bases, with 12 bases between them. CDR1 and CDR2 from the germline V gene are LNHDA and SQIVND (reference sequence). The CDR3 extends over 13 amino acids. The CDR3 DNA reads as TGTGCCAGTCGCGCCACAGGGAACTATGGCTACACCTTC. This sequence encodes CASRATGNYGYTF. Full variable domain (missing parts from reference TRBV19 and TRBJ1-2): DGGITQSPKYLFRKEGQNVTLSCEQNLNHDAMYWYRQDPGQGLRLIYYSQIVNDFQKGDIAEGYSVSREKKESFPLTVTSAQKNPTAFYLCASRATGNYGYTFGSGTRLTVV.

This clone was counted a few times. In DNA, the CDR3 is TGCGCCAGCAGCCAAGAAACCGCGGGACCCATAAACACCGGGGAGCTGTTTTTT. Translated: CASSQETAGPINTGELFF. V and J are TRBV4-3 and TRBJ2-2; D is perhaps TRBD2 (6 bases). The V and J ends lost 0 bases and 2 bases respectively, with 16 bases between them. The CDR3 totals 18 residues. In germline, CDR1 is LGHNA, CDR2 YSLEER.

Here the CDR3 reads CASRQGLEKLFF. CDR3 coding DNA: TGTGCCAGCCGACAGGGTTTAGAAAAACTGTTTTTT. The chain joins TRBV27 to TRBJ1-4; 7 bases are a match to TRBD1. Germline CDR1 MNHEY, CDR2 SMNVEV (reference sequence). J lost 8 bases, V lost 8 bases, and 5 bases had no gene match. This CDR3 region has 12 residues.

This clone was observed a few times. CDR3 in amino acids: CASSRGNTGELFF. The CDR3 nucleotides read TGTGCCAGCAGCCGGGGTAACACCGGGGAGCTGTTTTTT. This chain links TRBV7-2 with TRBJ2-2; weak D call: TRBD2 (5 bases). CDR3 length equals 13 residues. Trimming left V 5 bases short and J 2 bases short, with 6 bases between. Germline CDR1 reads SGHTA; CDR2 reads FQGNSA.

V usage is TRBV9 and J usage is TRBJ2-3, with TRBD2 as a possible D gene (5 bases). CDR3 size: 16 residues. Trimming stripped 3 bases from V and 1 base from J, with 15 bases between. Germline assignment: CDR1 SGDLS and CDR2 YYNGEE. The CDR3 sequence is CASSDRASSGTDTQYF. The CDR3 DNA reads TGTGCCAGCAGCGACCGGGCTAGCTCGGGCACAGATACGCAGTATTTT.

This chain joins TRBV2 and TRBJ1-5; 10 positions match TRBD1. Germline assignment: CDR1 SNHLY and CDR2 FYNNEI. This CDR3 is 14 amino acids long. Germline trimming cut 6 bases from V and 5 bases from J; bases unmatched to any gene: 4. For the CDR3, the DNA is TGTGCCAGCAGCGGGACAGGGGAGGATCAGCCCCAGCATTTT. Translation: CASSGTGEDQPQHF.

This rearrangement joins TRBV5-4 to TRBJ2-3, with 9 positions matching TRBD1. Germline trimming cut 0 bases from V and 6 bases from J; bases unmatched to any gene: 5. CDR1 SGHNT and CDR2 YYREEE come from the germline V gene (reference sequence). The CDR3 sequence is 15 residues long. Written as DNA, the CDR3 is TGTGCCAGCAGCTTGGGACAGGGGGTTTTGGATACGCAGTATTTT. Translating it yields CASSLGQGVLDTQYF. Drawing the rest from reference TRBV5-4 and TRBJ2-3, the complete variable domain is ETGVTQSPTHLIKTRGQQVTLRCSSQSGHNTVSWYQQALGQGPQFIFQYYREEENGRGNFPPRFSGLQFPNYSSELNVNALELDDSALYLCASSLGQGVLDTQYFGPGTRLTVL.